This TCR beta chain was sequenced in a study of cytomegalovirus exposure and HLA in healthy donors. Looking at the study overall: Ancestry clustering placed around four fifths of 350 to 500 genotyped donors in the Caucasian-associated cluster.

The sample holds a few counts of this clone. What it recognizes is unknown. The PCR was carried out with 60 Vbeta primers and 13 Jbeta primers. Using immunoSEQ multiplex PCR, the repertoire was profiled, and TCRdb retains in-frame clones only, with some absent. The profile shows approximately 110,000 clones, around 70% of them singletons. With 3 bases clipped from V and 6 bases from J, the junction kept 6 bases outside the gene matches. This CDR3 contains 14 residues. The germline V gene has CDR1 KGHSH and CDR2 LQKENI. Regarding the study as a whole: TCR beta chain V- and J-gene trimming was linked, in a later analysis, to a missense variant in DCLRE1C. Likely technical artifact: a cluster of highly shared sequence variants. Presence/absence analyses treated sequencing depth as roughly uniform across donors.

The clonotype comes from a young man in good health and CMV-seropositive. This chain connects TRBV18 to TRBJ1-1; 8 bases line up with TRBD1. Sequenced sample: PBMCs. The CDR3 sequence: CASSPGQARPEAFF. In nucleotides, the CDR3 is TGTGCCAGCTCACCGGGACAGGCGAGGCCTGAAGCTTTCTTT. Supplemented by reference TRBV18 and TRBJ1-1, the full variable domain reads NAGVMQNPRHLVRRRGQEARLRCSPMKGHSHVYWYRQLPEEGLKFMVYLQKENIIDESGMPKERFSAEFPKEGPSILRIQQVVRGDSAAYFCASSPGQARPEAFFGQGTRLTVV.